Each of the 26 T cell receptor beta chains below was sequenced from the same sample in a study of beta chain features in type 1 diabetes. Reverse transcribing all isolated RNA meant expressed TCRB transcripts were sequenced. The repertoire was sequenced with immunoSEQ multiplex PCR; TCRdb's copy has only in-frame clones and lacks some. The data show hundreds of thousands of clones, approximately 15% seen once. Sample: naive CD4+ T cells from blood. The receptors come from a young man in good health.

In this sample, this clone turned up many times. This chain joins TRBV30 and TRBJ1-1; the D is unclear. This CDR3 is 13 amino acids long. V dropped 5 bases and J dropped 0 bases, with 10 bases sitting between them. Germline CDR1 GTSNPN, CDR2 SVGIG (reference sequence). The CDR3 loop is CAWGRTLNTEAFF. CDR3 DNA sequence: TGTGCCTGGGGAAGGACCTTGAACACTGAAGCTTTCTTT.

CDR3 coding DNA: TGTGCCAGCAGCGTAGAACTGGGCCCGTCCTACGAGCAGTACTTC. Translated: CASSVELGPSYEQYF. This chain links TRBV9 with TRBJ2-7; D call uncertain. V lost 0 bases, J lost 1 base, and 11 bases lay in between. In germline, CDR1 is SGDLS, CDR2 YYNGEE. The CDR3 spans 15 residues. Combining the CDR3 with reference TRBV9 and TRBJ2-7 gives the whole variable domain DSGVTQTPKHLITATGQRVTLRCSPRSGDLSVYWYQQSLDQGLQFLIQYYNGEERAKGNILERFSAQQFPDLHSELNLSSLELGDSALYFCASSVELGPSYEQYFGPGTRLTVT.

The chain couples TRBV25-1 to TRBJ2-7; D not certain. The germline V gene has CDR1 MGHDK and CDR2 SYGVNS. V lost 5 bases and J lost 1, with 9 bases in between. The CDR3 length is 13 residues. CDR3 sequence (DNA): TGTGCCAGCAGTCGAAGCGCGTCCTACGAGCAGTACGTC. It encodes CASSRSASYEQYV.

This clone occurred a few times. The chain couples TRBV9 to TRBJ1-4; D gene ambiguous. The germline CDR1 and CDR2 sequences are SGDLS and YYNGEE. The CDR3 consists of 15 residues. Trimming removed 4 bases at V and 6 bases at J, with 16 bases between. Written as DNA, the CDR3 is TGTGCCAGCAGCCCTCCCCCGGAAAACTATGAAAAACTGTTTTTT. Translation gives CASSPPPENYEKLFF. Looking up the rest from reference TRBV9 and TRBJ1-4 gives the full variable domain: DSGVTQTPKHLITATGQRVTLRCSPRSGDLSVYWYQQSLDQGLQFLIQYYNGEERAKGNILERFSAQQFPDLHSELNLSSLELGDSALYFCASSPPPENYEKLFFGSGTQLSVL.

This clone was detected only a few times. The chain employs TRBV30 and TRBJ2-1, with 9 bases lining up with TRBD2. CDR1 is GTSNPN and CDR2 is SVGIG in the germline V gene (reference sequence). The CDR3 contains 13 residues. After removal of 2 bases from V and 9 bases from J, the junction contained 5 bases not matched to a gene. The CDR3 region is CAWSPGLAIEQFF. The CDR3 region has the DNA TGTGCCTGGAGTCCGGGACTAGCTATTGAGCAGTTCTTC.

The rearrangement joins TRBV9 to TRBJ2-2; 9 bases agree with TRBD2. Germline V gene sequence: CDR1 SGDLS, CDR2 YYNGEE. This CDR3 is built from 16 residues. V lost 6 bases to trimming and J lost 7 bases; unmatched junction nucleotides: 13. As DNA, the CDR3 is TGTGCCAGCACCCAGAGCGGGAGGCCCCACTTCGGGGAGCTGTTTTTT. Residues: CASTQSGRPHFGELFF.

This clone was seen a few times. The gene calls are TRBV5-1 and TRBJ2-2, with TRBD1 as a possible D gene (6 bases). The CDR3 length is 15 residues. Germline CDR1 reads SGHRS; CDR2 reads YFSETQ. Trimming removed 1 base from V and 3 bases from J, with 10 bases in between. The CDR3 bases are TGCGCCAGCAGCTTGTTGTCAGGGGACACCGGGGAGCTGTTTTTT. Translating it yields CASSLLSGDTGELFF. Variable domain in full (rest from reference TRBV5-1 and TRBJ2-2): KAGVTQTPRYLIKTRGQQVTLSCSPISGHRSVSWYQQTPGQGLQFLFEYFSETQRNKGNFPGRFSGRQFSNSRSEMNVSTLELGDSALYLCASSLLSGDTGELFFGEGSRLTVL.

A word on this clone: The identical CDR3 is also encoded by other nucleotide sequences in the sample. V and J are TRBV6-5 and TRBJ2-2; a possible D gene is TRBD1 (5 bases). The CDR3 runs to 15 residues. The germline gives CDR1 MNHEY, CDR2 SVGAGI. V was cut by 3 bases and J by 1 base, with 9 bases left in between. CDR3: CASSYGQGNTGELFF. As DNA, the CDR3 is TGTGCCAGCAGTTATGGGCAGGGGAACACCGGGGAGCTGTTTTTT.

V usage is TRBV5-4 and J usage is TRBJ2-5, with a weak D call TRBD1 (5 bases). Trimming took off 1 base at V and 5 bases at J, with 18 bases between the two ends. This CDR3 region has 16 residues. Looked up from germline, CDR1 is SGHNT and CDR2 is YYREEE (reference sequence). The CDR3 reads CASSLLNRPVMETQYF. Here the CDR3 DNA reads TGTGCCAGCAGCTTGTTAAACAGGCCGGTTATGGAGACCCAGTACTTC.

The rearrangement links TRBV6-5 to TRBJ2-1, with D possibly TRBD2 on 5 matching bases. Germline V lookup: CDR1 MNHEY, CDR2 SVGAGI. The CDR3 totals 11 residues. V lost 8 bases, J lost 8 bases, and 10 bases lay in between. CDR3 in DNA: TGTGCCAGCCGAATGGGAGATGAGCAGTTCTTC. This gives the protein CASRMGDEQFF.

This chain links TRBV6-5 with TRBJ2-1, with D perhaps given as TRBD1 or TRBD2 (5 bases each). Between the trimmed V and J ends, which lost 2 bases and 7 bases, there was a span of 9 bases. Germline lookup yields CDR1 MNHEY and CDR2 SVGAGI. The CDR3 has 13 amino acids. CDR3 DNA sequence: TGTGCCAGCAGTTACGCAGGGAGTAATGAGCAGTTCTTC. Its protein is CASSYAGSNEQFF.

The chain uses TRBV4-1 and TRBJ2-5; D gene unclear. Trimming left V 1 base short and J 3 bases short, with 9 bases between. The CDR3 length is 14 residues. Germline CDR1 MGHRA, CDR2 YSYEKL. The chain's CDR3 is CASSQGLFEETQYF. The CDR3 DNA reads TGCGCCAGCAGCCAAGGGCTTTTCGAAGAGACCCAGTACTTC.

The chain uses TRBV27 and TRBJ1-1; 7 nucleotides match TRBD1. The germline V gene has CDR1 MNHEY and CDR2 SMNVEV (reference sequence). The CDR3 runs to 12 residues. The V gene end was trimmed by 3 bases and the J gene end by 11 bases; junction bases not matched to a gene: 6. CDR3 sequence (DNA): TGTGCCAGCAGTTTTTTGGGACAGTCGGCTTTCTTT. Amino acid sequence: CASSFLGQSAFF.

The CDR3 loop reads CAITEGRDNSPLHF. The CDR3 DNA follows: TGTGCCATCACCGAGGGACGGGATAATTCACCCCTCCACTTT. The chain links TRBV10-3 to TRBJ1-6, with D perhaps TRBD1 (5 bases). The CDR3 runs 14 residues. V dropped 7 bases and J dropped 5 bases, with 12 bases sitting between them. Per germline, CDR1 ENHRY and CDR2 SYGVKD.

This clone turned up a few times. The chain combines TRBV9 with TRBJ2-1; TRBD2 matches 8 bases. This CDR3 region has 15 residues. Germline V CDR1 and CDR2: SGDLS, YYNGEE. After removal of 0 bases from V and 7 bases from J, the junction contained 6 bases not matched to a gene. CDR3 sequence: CASSVEGLGWNEQFF. DNA of the CDR3: TGTGCCAGCAGCGTAGAGGGACTAGGCTGGAATGAGCAGTTCTTC.

This clone was found a few times. The chain is built from TRBV7-9 and TRBJ2-3, with 12 bases fitting TRBD2. The CDR3 has 15 residues. V shed 3 bases and J 4 bases; nucleotides not matched to a gene: 2. Germline V CDR1 and CDR2: SEHNR, FQNEAQ (reference sequence). CDR3 sequence (DNA): TGTGCCAGCAGCTTTCTAGCGGGAGGGTCAGATACGCAGTATTTT. It specifies CASSFLAGGSDTQYF.

This clone was seen a handful of times. This sequence joins TRBV5-1 and TRBJ2-3; D may be TRBD2 (6 bases). This CDR3 has 15 residues. Germline lookup yields CDR1 SGHRS and CDR2 YFSETQ. With 2 bases removed from V and 0 bases from J, the gap between germline ends came to 10 bases. The CDR3 sequence is CASSFGGASTDTQYF. The CDR3 DNA reads as TGCGCCAGCAGCTTCGGAGGGGCTAGCACAGATACGCAGTATTTT.

This clone was observed a handful of times. This sequence joins TRBV7-2 and TRBJ2-7; 9 bases align to TRBD2. The CDR3 runs to 15 residues. Germline V CDR1 and CDR2: SGHTA, FQGNSA. With V trimmed by 2 bases and J by 2 bases, 4 bases remained unmatched. The CDR3 DNA follows: TGTGCCAGCAGCTTATTATCTAGCGGGGCCTACGAGCAGTACTTC. Encoded protein: CASSLLSSGAYEQYF. Full variable domain (rest looked up from reference TRBV7-2 and TRBJ2-7): GAGVSQSPSNKVTEKGKDVELRCDPISGHTALYWYRQSLGQGLEFLIYFQGNSAPDKSGLPSDRFSAERTGGSVSTLTIQRTQQEDSAVYLCASSLLSSGAYEQYFGPGTRLTVT.

This clone came up a few times. The rearrangement uses TRBV11-3 and TRBJ2-1, with D possibly being TRBD2 (5 bases). CDR3 size: 16 residues. V lost 0 bases and J lost 1, with 10 bases in between. CDR1 SGHNT and CDR2 YENEEA come from the germline V gene. The CDR3 spells CASSLDLGRSYNEQFF. CDR3 nucleotide sequence: TGTGCCAGCAGCTTAGATCTTGGGAGATCCTACAATGAGCAGTTCTTC.

This clone was recorded a few times. This chain joins TRBV19 and TRBJ1-5; 8 bases agree with TRBD1. There are 15 residues in the CDR3. Germline CDR1 LNHDA, CDR2 SQIVND (reference sequence). With V trimmed by 6 bases and J by 1 base, 5 bases remained unmatched. CDR3 in DNA: TGTGCCAGTAGATCGACAGGGGCAAGCAATCAGCCCCAGCATTTT. It codes for CASRSTGASNQPQHF.

The V gene is TRBV29-1, the J gene TRBJ1-4; TRBD1 aligns across 10 bases. Germline values: CDR1 SQVTM, CDR2 ANQGSEA. This CDR3 has 13 residues. J lost 6 bases, V lost 6 bases, and 4 bases had no gene match. The CDR3 DNA sequence: TGCAGCGTCAGGGACAGGGGTGATGAAAAACTGTTTTTT. Encoded protein: CSVRDRGDEKLFF. The full variable domain, its missing parts supplied by reference TRBV29-1 and TRBJ1-4, is SAVISQKPSRDICQRGTSLTIQCQVDSQVTMMFWYRQQPGQSLTLIATANQGSEATYESGFVIDKFPISRPNLTFSTLTVSNMSPEDSSIYLCSVRDRGDEKLFFGSGTQLSVL.

The rearrangement links TRBV7-2 to TRBJ2-1; D perhaps matches TRBD2 (5 bases). V gave up 5 bases and J gave up 4 bases, with 12 bases separating them. The V gene's germline CDR1 is SGHTA and CDR2 FQGNSA. The CDR3 is made up of 14 amino acids. In nucleotides, the CDR3 is TGTGCCAGCAGCACGACGAGGGCGTACAATGAGCAGTTCTTC. Translation: CASSTTRAYNEQFF.

The chain links TRBV5-1 to TRBJ2-7; no firm D call. Trimming cost V 3 bases and J 2 bases, with 12 bases left between them. CDR3 size: 14 residues. Germline CDR1 reads SGHRS; CDR2 reads YFSETQ. CDR3 DNA: TGCGCCAGCAGCTACGAGGACCGAGCCTACGAGCAGTACGTC. This encodes CASSYEDRAYEQYV.

The chain is built from TRBV1 and TRBJ2-7; no check of the table's D call, TRBD2, against the DNA was made. TRBV1 is tagged as a pseudogene. This CDR3 spans 12 amino acids. The CDR3: CTSSQLDYEQYV. The CDR3 nucleotides are TGCACCAGCAGCCAGCTCGACTACGAGCAGTACGTC.

V usage is TRBV7-9 and J usage is TRBJ1-5; TRBD1 aligns across 8 bases. CDR1 is SEHNR and CDR2 is FQNEAQ in the germline V gene (reference sequence). V shed 5 bases and J 5 bases; nucleotides not matched to a gene: 2. CDR3 size: 13 residues. The CDR3 nucleotides read TGTGCCAGCAGCCAGGACAGGGATCAGCCCCAGCATTTT. Translation: CASSQDRDQPQHF.

This clone was picked up a small number of times. The CDR3 sequence is CASTQSTLAGQETQYF. Written as DNA, the CDR3 is TGTGCCAGCACTCAATCAACACTAGCGGGGCAAGAGACCCAGTACTTC. The chain uses TRBV7-2 and TRBJ2-5, with 10 positions matching TRBD2. Germline CDR1 and CDR2: SGHTA and FQGNSA. V lost 7 bases to trimming and J lost 2 bases; unmatched junction nucleotides: 10. The CDR3 has 16 residues.